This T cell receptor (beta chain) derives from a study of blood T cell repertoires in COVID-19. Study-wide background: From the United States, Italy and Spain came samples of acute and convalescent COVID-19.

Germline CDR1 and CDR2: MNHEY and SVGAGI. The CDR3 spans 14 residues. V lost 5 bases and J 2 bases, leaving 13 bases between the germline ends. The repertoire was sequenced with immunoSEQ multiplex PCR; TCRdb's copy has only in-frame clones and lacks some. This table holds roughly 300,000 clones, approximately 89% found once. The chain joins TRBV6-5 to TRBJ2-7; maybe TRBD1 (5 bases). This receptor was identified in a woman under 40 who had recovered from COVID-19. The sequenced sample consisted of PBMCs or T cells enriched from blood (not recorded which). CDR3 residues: CASSPKGSPYEQYF. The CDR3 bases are TGTGCCAGCAGTCCTAAGGGGTCCCCCTACGAGCAGTACTTC.